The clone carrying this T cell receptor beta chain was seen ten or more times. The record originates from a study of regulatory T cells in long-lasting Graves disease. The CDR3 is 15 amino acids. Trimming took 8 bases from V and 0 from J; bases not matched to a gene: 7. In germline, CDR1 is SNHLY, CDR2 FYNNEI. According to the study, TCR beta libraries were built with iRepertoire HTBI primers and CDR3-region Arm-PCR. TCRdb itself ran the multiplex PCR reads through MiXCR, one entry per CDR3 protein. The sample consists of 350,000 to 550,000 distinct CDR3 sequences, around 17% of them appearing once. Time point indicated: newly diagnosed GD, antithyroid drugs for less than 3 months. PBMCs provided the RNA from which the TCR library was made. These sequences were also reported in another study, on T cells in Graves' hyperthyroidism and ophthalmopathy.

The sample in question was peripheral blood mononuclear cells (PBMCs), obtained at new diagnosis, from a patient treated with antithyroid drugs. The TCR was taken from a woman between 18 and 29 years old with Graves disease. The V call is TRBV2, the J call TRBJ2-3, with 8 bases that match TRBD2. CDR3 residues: CASERTSRSTDTQYF. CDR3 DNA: TGTGCCAGCGAGCGGACTAGCAGAAGCACAGATACGCAGTATTTT.